Detailed here is one T cell receptor beta chain. These data originate in a study of T cell responses to AZD1222 COVID-19 vaccine. Here immunoSEQ multiplex PCR was the method, and the copy in TCRdb shows in-frame clones only, minus some. This table holds 250,000 to 300,000 clones, almost 95% found once. CDR3 length: 12 amino acids. V dropped 1 base and J dropped 6 bases, with 4 bases sitting between them. The germline V gene has CDR1 MNHNS and CDR2 SASEGT. The sequenced sample was peripheral blood, obtained 28 days after the second AZD1222 dose. The source of this sequence is an adult who received the AZD1222 COVID-19 vaccine. The gene calls are TRBV6-1 and TRBJ2-1; D is uncertain. The CDR3 nucleotides are TGTGCCAGCAGTGAAGTGGGCAATGAGCAGTTCTTC. Translated, it gives CASSEVGNEQFF.